This TCR beta chain was retrieved from a study of T cells in Graves' hyperthyroidism and ophthalmopathy. Regions amplified from RNA transcripts were the TCR beta CDR3 regions. The study used the HTBI primer set for a first-round RT-PCR of the TCR CDR3. Using its own MiXCR run on the multiplex PCR reads, TCRdb lists one record per CDR3 protein. Of more than 500,000 distinct CDR3 sequences detected, over 35% appear once; the ten largest clones hold about two fifths. Patients were excluded because of uncontrolled infection, other autoimmune disease, pregnancy or lactation. Trimming stripped 6 bases from V and 11 bases from J, with 13 bases between. This CDR3 comprises 11 residues. Per germline, CDR1 SGHDN and CDR2 FVKESK.

This clonotype was obtained from an adult woman with Graves' disease, either hyperthyroidism or ophthalmopathy (not recorded which). The V gene is TRBV14, the J gene TRBJ2-5; D is perhaps TRBD2 (5 bases). Input material: peripheral blood or thyroid tissue (not recorded which). CDR3 nucleotides: TGTGCCAGCAGTTTTACCGAGCGGCAGTACTTC. Translation gives CASSFTERQYF.